One sample yielded the 16 T cell receptor beta chains listed below, sequenced in a study of siplizumab effects on memory and regulatory T cells. Repertoires were generated with immunoSEQ multiplex PCR, while TCRdb's copy carries only in-frame clones and drops some. The table records approximately 94,000 clones, under 95% of them present only once. Sequences were obtained from CD8+ T cells sorted from blood. The receptors were sampled from a human donor in good health.

J is TRBJ2-2 and V is TRBV7-9; the D gene is possibly TRBD1 (6 bases). CDR1 and CDR2 from the germline V gene are SEHNR and FQNEAQ (reference sequence). V lost 0 bases to trimming and J lost 1 base, with 6 bases between them. The CDR3 has 15 amino acids. The CDR3 loop is CASSLAGGNTGELFF. The CDR3 nucleotides read TGTGCCAGCAGCTTAGCAGGGGGGAACACCGGGGAGCTGTTTTTT.

V gene TRBV5-6 combines with J gene TRBJ1-4; TRBD1 matches at 10 bases. CDR1 is SGHDT and CDR2 is YYEEEE in the germline V gene. The CDR3 length is 17 residues. The trim removed 5 bases at V and 0 bases at J, leaving 7 bases unmatched. The CDR3 nucleotides read TGTGCCAGCAGTTGGTGGACAGGGGGGTCAACTAATGAAAAACTGTTTTTT. Protein product: CASSWWTGGSTNEKLFF.

The chain employs TRBV19 and TRBJ1-5, with D hard to call. The CDR3 spans 14 residues. The V end was cut by 5 bases, the J end by 0 bases, with 8 bases between. The germline gives CDR1 LNHDA, CDR2 SQIVND (reference sequence). The CDR3 DNA is TGTGCCAGTAGTTGGGGAAATAGCAATCAGCCCCAGCATTTT. As protein: CASSWGNSNQPQHF.

The chain uses TRBV6-5 and TRBJ2-7, with 9 bases identical to TRBD1. V gave up 6 bases and J gave up 6 bases; unmatched junction bases: 12. Germline V gives CDR1 MNHEY, CDR2 SVGAGI. The length of the CDR3 is 15 residues. CDR3 DNA: TGTGCCAGCAGCCCAAACCCGGGACAGGGCTCCGAGCAGTACTTC. Its translation: CASSPNPGQGSEQYF.

The gene calls are TRBV5-1 and TRBJ2-5; 9 bases fit TRBD2. The CDR3 is made up of 15 amino acids. Looked up from germline, CDR1 is SGHRS and CDR2 is YFSETQ. Unmatched junction bases numbered 7, after V lost 2 bases and J lost 5 bases. The CDR3 loop is CASSFDSGGWETQYF. The CDR3 DNA reads as TGCGCCAGCAGCTTCGACAGCGGGGGGTGGGAGACCCAGTACTTC. The whole variable domain, remainder taken from reference TRBV5-1 and TRBJ2-5, is KAGVTQTPRYLIKTRGQQVTLSCSPISGHRSVSWYQQTPGQGLQFLFEYFSETQRNKGNFPGRFSGRQFSNSRSEMNVSTLELGDSALYLCASSFDSGGWETQYFGPGTRLLVL.

On this clone itself: Other DNA sequences in the same sample also yield this CDR3. DNA of the CDR3: TGTGCCAGTAGTATAGTGGGAGGGACCACTGAAGCTTTCTTT. Amino acids: CASSIVGGTTEAFF. The V and J genes are TRBV19 and TRBJ1-1; maybe TRBD1 (5 bases). Germline V gene data show CDR1 as LNHDA and CDR2 as SQIVND (reference sequence). The CDR3 loop spans 14 amino acids. V was shortened by 1 base and J by 4 bases, with 10 bases between the two germline ends.

The chain couples TRBV19 to TRBJ2-6; D is ambiguous. Germline assignment: CDR1 LNHDA and CDR2 SQIVND (reference sequence). Trimming pared 10 bases from V and 0 bases from J, leaving 10 bases between. The CDR3 runs to 14 residues. CDR3 DNA: TGTGCCACCAAACACCTCTCTGGGGCCAACGTCCTGACTTTC. This sequence encodes CATKHLSGANVLTF. Looking up the rest from reference TRBV19 and TRBJ2-6 gives the full variable domain: DGGITQSPKYLFRKEGQNVTLSCEQNLNHDAMYWYRQDPGQGLRLIYYSQIVNDFQKGDIAEGYSVSREKKESFPLTVTSAQKNPTAFYLCATKHLSGANVLTFGAGSRLTVL.

The chain has TRBV7-9 and TRBJ2-3; the D is unclear. V was pared by 7 bases and J by 6 bases, with 26 bases between. This CDR3 spans 17 amino acids. Germline loops: CDR1 SEHNR, CDR2 FQNEAQ (reference sequence). CDR3 in amino acids: CASISSSGKGIADTQYF. The CDR3, as DNA: TGTGCCAGCATTTCAAGCAGTGGGAAAGGGATTGCCGATACGCAGTATTTT. The whole variable domain, remainder taken from reference TRBV7-9 and TRBJ2-3, is DTGVSQNPRHKITKRGQNVTFRCDPISEHNRLYWYRQTLGQGPEFLTYFQNEAQLEKSRLLSDRFSAERPKGSFSTLEIQRTEQGDSAMYLCASISSSGKGIADTQYFGPGTRLTVL.

The chain employs TRBV4-1 and TRBJ2-7; the D gene is possibly TRBD2 (5 bases). Germline-derived CDR1 and CDR2 are MGHRA and YSYEKL. Trimming took off 2 bases at V and 7 bases at J, with 18 bases between the two ends. The CDR3 has 15 amino acids. CDR3 in DNA: TGCGCCAGCAGCCAAAGCCCTACGCTTACGGGAGAGCAGTACTTC. This translates into CASSQSPTLTGEQYF.

The J gene is TRBJ2-7, the V gene TRBV2; 9 bases line up with TRBD1. The germline gives CDR1 SNHLY, CDR2 FYNNEI. The CDR3 extends over 13 amino acids. The junction had 10 bases not matched to a gene; V was cut back by 11 bases and J by 5 bases. The CDR3 DNA follows: TGTGCCTCGTGGGACAGGGTAATTGACGAGCAGTACTTC. It codes for CASWDRVIDEQYF. Full variable domain (missing parts from reference TRBV2 and TRBJ2-7): EPEVTQTPSHQVTQMGQEVILRCVPISNHLYFYWYRQILGQKVEFLVSFYNNEISEKSEIFDDQFSVERPDGSNFTLKIRSTKLEDSAMYFCASWDRVIDEQYFGPGTRLTVT.

The chain couples TRBV7-2 to TRBJ2-1, with TRBD2 matching over 11 bases. Germline V CDR1 and CDR2: SGHTA, FQGNSA. J gave up 2 bases and V 1 base, and 1 base lay outside the gene matches. This CDR3 is 16 amino acids long. The CDR3 nucleotides read TGTGCCAGCAGCTTAGTACTAGCGGGAGCCTACAATGAGCAGTTCTTC. Its translation: CASSLVLAGAYNEQFF.

The genes are TRBV21-1 and TRBJ1-4; TRBD1 is the table's D call, not checked against the DNA. TRBV21-1 is labeled a pseudogene. This CDR3 region has 14 residues. The CDR3 coding sequence is TGTGCCAGCAGCAAGACAGGCCCCCATGAAAAACTGTTTTTT. It codes for CASSKTGPHEKLFF.

The rearrangement joins TRBV6-1 to TRBJ1-1, with TRBD1 identical over 8 bases. Germline CDR1 MNHNS, CDR2 SASEGT. Germline trimming cut 3 bases from V and 6 bases from J; bases unmatched to any gene: 9. The CDR3 is 15 amino acids. The CDR3 region has the DNA TGTGCCAGCAGTGACCCCCCGACAGGGGTCGCTGAAGCTTTCTTT. As protein: CASSDPPTGVAEAFF.

The V call is TRBV4-2, the J call TRBJ1-1; a weak D match, TRBD1 (5 bases). The CDR3 consists of 15 residues. Trimming left V 4 bases short and J 0 bases short, with 12 bases between. Germline V gene lookup returns CDR1 LGHNA and CDR2 YNFKEQ. This CDR3 reads CASSPRQLLNTEAFF. DNA for the CDR3: TGTGCCAGCAGCCCCCGACAGCTATTGAACACTGAAGCTTTCTTT.

The rearrangement links TRBV5-5 to TRBJ1-5; no firm D call. Germline CDR1 and CDR2: SGHKS and YYEKEE (reference sequence). CDR3 length: 15 amino acids. The germline V and J ends were trimmed by 0 bases and 5 bases, with 12 bases remaining between them. CDR3 residues: CASSLDNPADQPQHF. The CDR3 DNA reads as TGTGCCAGCAGCTTGGATAACCCGGCGGATCAGCCCCAGCATTTT.

The chain uses TRBV19 and TRBJ1-2; perhaps TRBD1 as D (5 bases). Trimming took off 0 bases at V and 8 bases at J, with 19 bases between the two ends. CDR1 and CDR2 (germline): LNHDA, SQIVND (reference sequence). The CDR3 is 16 residues long. CDR3 DNA sequence: TGTGCCAGTAGTATAGAGTTGGGGGGTCAAAAAGGAGGCTACACCTTC. This sequence encodes CASSIELGGQKGGYTF.